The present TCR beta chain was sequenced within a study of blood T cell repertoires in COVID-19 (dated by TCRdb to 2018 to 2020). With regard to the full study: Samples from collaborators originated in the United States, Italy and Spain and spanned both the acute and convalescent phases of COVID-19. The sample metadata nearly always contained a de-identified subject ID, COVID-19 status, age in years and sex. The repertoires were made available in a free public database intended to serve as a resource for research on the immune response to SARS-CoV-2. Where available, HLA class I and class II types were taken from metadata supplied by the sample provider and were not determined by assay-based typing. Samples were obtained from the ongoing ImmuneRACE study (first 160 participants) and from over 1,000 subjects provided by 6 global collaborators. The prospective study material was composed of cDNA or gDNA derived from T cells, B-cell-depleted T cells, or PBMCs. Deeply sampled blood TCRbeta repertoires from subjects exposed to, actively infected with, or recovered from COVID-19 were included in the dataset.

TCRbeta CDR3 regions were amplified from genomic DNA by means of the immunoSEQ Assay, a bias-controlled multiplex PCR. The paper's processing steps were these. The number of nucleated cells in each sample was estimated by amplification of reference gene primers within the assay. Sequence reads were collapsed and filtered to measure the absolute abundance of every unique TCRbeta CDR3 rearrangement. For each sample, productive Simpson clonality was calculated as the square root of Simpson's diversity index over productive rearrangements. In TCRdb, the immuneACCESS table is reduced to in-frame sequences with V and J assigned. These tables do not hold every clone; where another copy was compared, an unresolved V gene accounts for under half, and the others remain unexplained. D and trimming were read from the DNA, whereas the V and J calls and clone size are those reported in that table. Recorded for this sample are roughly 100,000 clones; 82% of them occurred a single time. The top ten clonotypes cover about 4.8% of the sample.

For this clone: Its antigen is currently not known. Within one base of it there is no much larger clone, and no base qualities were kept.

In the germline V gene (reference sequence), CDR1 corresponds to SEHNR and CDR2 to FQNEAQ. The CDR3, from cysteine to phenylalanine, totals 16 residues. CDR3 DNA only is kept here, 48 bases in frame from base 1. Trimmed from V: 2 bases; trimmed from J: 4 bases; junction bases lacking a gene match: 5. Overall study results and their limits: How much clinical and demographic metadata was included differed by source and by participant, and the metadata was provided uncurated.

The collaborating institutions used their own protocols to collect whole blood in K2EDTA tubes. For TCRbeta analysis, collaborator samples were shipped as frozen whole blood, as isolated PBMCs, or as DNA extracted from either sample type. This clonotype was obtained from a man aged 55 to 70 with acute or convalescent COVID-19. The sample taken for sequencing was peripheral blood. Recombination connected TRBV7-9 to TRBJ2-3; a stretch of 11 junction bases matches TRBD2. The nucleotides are TGTGCCAGCAGCTTATTGCCTAGCGGGAGGTCAGATACGCAGTATTTT. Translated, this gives CASSLLPSGRSDTQYF.